What follows is one T cell receptor (beta chain) and its context. The target antigen is unknown. The source of the sample is a study of cytomegalovirus exposure and HLA in healthy donors. Whole-study findings and limits: In a later analysis, a missense DCLRE1C variant was linked to TCR beta V- and J-gene trimming. Later work found most CMV-associated TCR beta chains apparently HLA-restricted.

13 Jbeta primers and 60 Vbeta primers were used for the PCR. Authors' processing steps: Among the unique TCR beta chains that a later analysis counted, about 85 million in all, about 11 million were shared. Method: immunoSEQ multiplex PCR; TCRdb's copy keeps in-frame clones and lacks some. V and J calls plus clone size are reproduced from that table; the DNA served to infer D and trimming. Its table records approximately 140,000 clones. What was sequenced was PBMCs. This receptor was taken from a man aged 35 to 55 in good health and CMV-seronegative.

The CDR3 nucleotides are TGTGCCAGCAGCCGTAGCCAAGGACTAGCGGGGGGCCTGAGCACAGATACGCAGTATTTT. Amino acids: CASSRSQGLAGGLSTDTQYF. V is TRBV13 and J is TRBJ2-3, with 14 bases matching TRBD2. J was trimmed by 0 bases and V by 5 bases; bases with no gene match: 13. CDR1 is PRHDT and CDR2 is FYEKMQ in the germline V gene (reference sequence). CDR3 length: 20 amino acids. Full variable domain (rest looked up from reference TRBV13 and TRBJ2-3): AAGVIQSPRHLIKEKRETATLKCYPIPRHDTVYWYQQGPGQDPQFLISFYEKMQSDKGSIPDRFSAQQFSDYHSELNMSSLELGDSALYFCASSRSQGLAGGLSTDTQYFGPGTRLTVL.